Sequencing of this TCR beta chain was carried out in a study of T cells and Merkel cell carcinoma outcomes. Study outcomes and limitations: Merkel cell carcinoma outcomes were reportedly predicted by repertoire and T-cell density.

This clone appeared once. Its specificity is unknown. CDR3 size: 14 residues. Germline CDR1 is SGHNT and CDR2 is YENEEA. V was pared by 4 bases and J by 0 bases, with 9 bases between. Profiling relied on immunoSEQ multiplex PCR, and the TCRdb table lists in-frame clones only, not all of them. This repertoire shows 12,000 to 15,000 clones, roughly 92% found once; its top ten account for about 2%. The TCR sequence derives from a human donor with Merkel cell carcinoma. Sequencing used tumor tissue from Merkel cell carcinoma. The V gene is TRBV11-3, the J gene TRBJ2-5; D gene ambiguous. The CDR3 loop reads CASSSWTDQETQYF. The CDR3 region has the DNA TGTGCCAGCAGCTCCTGGACCGACCAAGAGACCCAGTACTTC.